Each of the 10 T cell receptor beta chains below was sequenced from the same sample in a study of blood T cell repertoires in COVID-19. Method: immunoSEQ multiplex PCR; TCRdb's copy keeps in-frame clones and lacks some. The repertoire holds hundreds of thousands of clones, with around 86% as singletons. The material sequenced was peripheral blood. The receptors were gathered from a woman aged 30 to 39 who had recovered from COVID-19.

V and J are TRBV7-6 and TRBJ1-2; 9 nucleotides align to TRBD1. The germline V gene encodes CDR1 SGHVS and CDR2 FNYEAQ. This CDR3 is built from 14 residues. With V trimmed by 4 bases and J by 5 bases, 5 bases remained unmatched. For the CDR3, the DNA is TGTGCCAGCAGCTCAGACGGGACAGGGTATGGCTACACCTTC. Protein sequence: CASSSDGTGYGYTF.

Remarks on this clone: The DNA is omitted, as the CDR3 cannot be located on it reliably, and the CDR3 follows TCRdb's listing. This chain joins TRBV11-2 and TRBJ2-7; TRBD1, the table's D call, was not compared with the DNA. The CDR3 is 16 amino acids in total, end residues counted. Germline-derived CDR1 and CDR2 are SGHAT and FQNNGV. CDR3 in amino acids: CASSFGSGRALYEQYF.

The table lists this clone with a few counts. The genes are TRBV11-2 and TRBJ2-2, with 9 bases lining up with TRBD2. The CDR3 spans 14 residues. CDR1 and CDR2 (germline): SGHAT, FQNNGV. V trimming: 6 bases; J trimming: 6 bases; junction bases outside the gene matches: 5. The CDR3 loop reads CASRLRLAAGELFF. Here the CDR3 DNA reads TGTGCCAGCAGATTAAGACTAGCGGCCGGGGAGCTGTTTTTT. Drawing the rest from reference TRBV11-2 and TRBJ2-2, the complete variable domain is EAGVAQSPRYKIIEKRQSVAFWCNPISGHATLYWYQQILGQGPKLLIQFQNNGVVDDSQLPKDRFSAERLKGVDSTLKIQPAKLEDSAVYLCASRLRLAAGELFFGEGSRLTVL.

The rearrangement links TRBV14 to TRBJ1-2; perhaps TRBD1 as D (6 bases). CDR1 and CDR2 from the germline V gene are SGHDN and FVKESK. The CDR3 is 13 amino acids. The V end was cut by 4 bases, the J end by 8 bases, with 14 bases between. The CDR3 DNA reads TGTGCCAGCAGCCCCTCCACAGGGTGGGGCTACACCTTC. This gives the protein CASSPSTGWGYTF.

This chain joins TRBV7-9 and TRBJ2-1; 14 nucleotides agree with TRBD2. The CDR3 runs to 14 residues. Germline CDR1 is SEHNR and CDR2 is FQNEAQ (reference sequence). J was trimmed by 9 bases and V by 4 bases; bases with no gene match: 2. The CDR3 bases are TGTGCCAGCAGCTGGGGACTAGCGGGAGCTGAGCAGTTCTTC. Translation gives CASSWGLAGAEQFF.

This chain uses TRBV3-1 (or the pseudogene TRBV3-2) with TRBJ2-7; possible D gene TRBD1, 5 bases. Germline V gene data show CDR1 as LGHDT and CDR2 as YNNKEL (reference sequence). Trimming left V 2 bases short and J 9 bases short, with 41 bases between. The CDR3 has 22 residues. The CDR3 DNA is TGTGCCAGCAGCCAACCTCGACAGAACCCTACGCCTCACCTACGTTCGTGTCCGTGGCAGTACTTC. This translates into CASSQPRQNPTPHLRSCPWQYF.

The chain employs TRBV5-8 and TRBJ2-5, with TRBD1 matching 7 bases. The CDR3 has 15 residues. With 6 bases clipped from V and 5 bases from J, the junction kept 13 bases outside the gene matches. Germline V gene sequence: CDR1 SGHTS, CDR2 YDEGEE. In DNA form, the CDR3 reads TGTGCCAGCAACTATGGACAGGCCGGTGGGGAGACCCAGTACTTC. Amino acids: CASNYGQAGGETQYF.

This clone was seen once. This sequence joins TRBV28 and TRBJ2-7; weak D call: TRBD2 (6 bases). V was pared by 5 bases and J by 7 bases, with 18 bases between. The CDR3 length is 14 residues. Looked up from germline, CDR1 is MDHEN and CDR2 is SYDVKM. The CDR3 reads CASSTVGGEGEQYF. The CDR3 DNA reads TGTGCCAGCAGTACCGTGGGGGGTGAGGGGGAGCAGTACTTC.

This clone was seen a single time. This chain connects TRBV29-1 to TRBJ1-5, with D tentatively TRBD1 (6 bases). The CDR3 extends over 12 amino acids. Trimming removed 4 bases at V and 6 bases at J, with 10 bases between. The germline CDR1 and CDR2 sequences are SQVTM and ANQGSEA. CDR3 protein: CSVGEGGQPQHF. CDR3 DNA sequence: TGCAGCGTTGGGGAGGGGGGTCAGCCCCAGCATTTT.

The chain recombines TRBV14 with TRBJ1-5, with 9 bases matching TRBD1. Germline V CDR1 and CDR2: SGHDN, FVKESK. After removal of 4 bases from V and 6 bases from J, the junction contained 10 bases not matched to a gene. The CDR3 covers 16 residues. CDR3 bases: TGTGCCAGCAGCCCGAAGAGTCGGACAGGGGTTCAGCCCCAGCATTTT. It codes for CASSPKSRTGVQPQHF.